These T cell receptor beta chains were read from a single sample in a study of shared clonotypes between healthy human individuals. Sequenced by immunoSEQ multiplex PCR; TCRdb stores in-frame clones only, minus some. The sample consists of about 2,500,000 clones, around nine tenths of them appearing once. The sequencing input was naive CD4+ T cells sorted from blood. These TCRs come from a man in his late teens or twenties in good health. CDR3s include the opening cysteine and the closing phenylalanine or tryptophan. A D gene is named only where the DNA matches it firmly. The size entry is marked missing in some rows and otherwise reads once, few, many or a size class.

TRBJ2-5 - TRBV7-9 - TGTGCCAGCAGCAATGGGGGGGCACGGCAAGAGACCCAGTACTTC CASSNGGARQETQYF
TRBJ2-3 - TRBV7-9 TRBD2 TGTGCCAGCAGCTTAGAGACTAGCGGGGGCACAGATACGCAGTATTTT CASSLETSGGTDTQYF
TRBJ1-5 once TRBV7-8 - TGTGCCAGCAGCTTAGCTTTGGGTAATAATCAGCCCCAGCATTTT CASSLALGNNQPQHF
TRBJ1-2 - TRBV7-9 TRBD1 TGTGCCAGCAGCTTAGTGGCAGGGGGGCCGAAGAGCTACACCTTC CASSLVAGGPKSYTF
TRBJ1-5 - TRBV19 - TGTGCCTCCGGGGCAGGGGGCAATCAGCCCCAGCATTTT CASGAGGNQPQHF
TRBJ2-3 - TRBV2 - TGTGCCAGCAAAGGGGAGGATACGCAGTATTTT CASKGEDTQYF
TRBJ2-3 - TRBV30 - TGTGCCTGGACCCCGGGGGCAGATACGCAGTATTTT CAWTPGADTQYF
TRBJ2-5 - TRBV7-6 - TGTGCCAGCAGCTTATCAGGCCGGCAGCGGCAAGAGACCCAGTACTTC CASSLSGRQRQETQYF
TRBJ2-7 - TRBV5-1 - TGCGCCAGCAGCCTGAGCGGGTACGAGCAGTACTTC CASSLSGYEQYF
TRBJ2-7 - TRBV18 - TGTGCCAGCTCACCAGGACAAGGGTTACTAGGAGAGCAGTACTTC CASSPGQGLLGEQYF
TRBJ1-1 - TRBV6-1 - TGTGCCAGCAGTGAATATCTTTATTGGGGAGGGCCCACTGAAGCTTTCTTT CASSEYLYWGGPTEAFF
TRBJ2-7 - TRBV4-3 TRBD1 TGCGCCAGCAGCCAAGAGCCGGGACAGGATTACGAGCAGTACTTC CASSQEPGQDYEQYF
TRBJ2-7 - TRBV6-1 TRBD1 TGTGCCAGCAGGGGACAGGGCAGCTCCTACGAGCAGTACTTC CASRGQGSSYEQYF
TRBJ1-2 - TRBV4-3 - TGCGCCAGCAGCCAAGATTCGAGGGGATACTATGGCTACACCTTC CASSQDSRGYYGYTF
TRBJ1-2 few TRBV19 TRBD1 TGTGCCAGTGGGGGACAGAGCTATGGCTACACCTTC CASGGQSYGYTF
TRBJ2-1 - TRBV10-3 - TGTGCCATTTCCTCTCGGGACAATGAGCAGTTCTTC CAISSRDNEQFF
TRBJ2-7 - TRBV20-1 - TGCAGTGCTAGAGTCGCGAACGAGCAGTACTTC CSARVANEQYF
TRBJ1-4 few TRBV30 - TGTGCCTGGAGTCCAGGGCATAATGAAAAACTGTTTTTT CAWSPGHNEKLFF
TRBJ1-1 - TRBV25-1 TRBD1 TGTGCCAGCTCGGGACAGGGGAACACTGAAGCTTTCTTT CASSGQGNTEAFF
TRBJ2-5 - TRBV7-7 TRBD2 TGTGCTAGCAGCTTAGGACTAGCGGGGGGAGGGGAGACCCAGTACTTC CASSLGLAGGGETQYF
TRBJ2-6 - TRBV5-1 - TGCGCCAGCAGAGAGGTCTCTGGGGCCAACGTCCTGACTTTC CASREVSGANVLTF
TRBJ2-7 - TRBV6-1 TRBD1 TGTGCCAGCAGGACCACAGGGGATGGCTACGAGCAGTACTTC CASRTTGDGYEQYF
TRBJ1-4 once TRBV6-5 - TGTGCCAGCAGCCGGATCCTTGCAACTAATGAAAAACTGTTTTTT CASSRILATNEKLFF
TRBJ1-1 - TRBV7-9 - TGTGCCAGCAGCTCGTCTGGGAACACTGAAGCTTTCTTT CASSSSGNTEAFF
TRBJ2-5 once TRBV27 - TGTGCCAGCAGTCTATCGACTAGTTTGGAGACCCAGTACTTC CASSLSTSLETQYF
TRBJ1-2 - TRBV7-2 TRBD1 TGTGCCAGCAGGGGCGGGACAGCTAACTATGGCTACACCTTC CASRGGTANYGYTF
TRBJ2-4 - TRBV7-2 TRBD1 TGTGCCAGCAGTCGAACGCCGGGACAGGCATCCACTGAGTACTTC CASSRTPGQASTEYF
TRBJ1-2 - TRBV6-1 - TGTGCCAGCAGTGGAGGGTACGAGCCCTACTATGGCTACACCTTC CASSGGYEPYYGYTF
TRBJ2-2 - TRBV7-8 - TGTGCCAGCAGCTTAGTGGGCGGGGCAGGGGCCACCGGGGAGCTGTTTTTT CASSLVGGAGATGELFF
TRBJ1-2 few TRBV18 TRBD1 TGTGCCAGCTCACCGGGGACAGCTAACTATGGCTACACCTTC CASSPGTANYGYTF
TRBJ2-1 once TRBV18 - TGTGCCAGCTCACCACTACCATCGGGGTACAATGAGCAGTTCTTC CASSPLPSGYNEQFF
TRBJ2-1 - TRBV27 - TGTGCCAGCAGTTATCCGCGAAATGAGCAGTTCTTC CASSYPRNEQFF
TRBJ2-3 - TRBV18 - TGTGCCAGCTCGCCTTTGATGACAGATACGCAGTATTTT CASSPLMTDTQYF
TRBJ2-3 - TRBV5-4 - TGTGCCAGCAGCTTGGGTGGGTTAGTTGCAGATACGCAGTATTTT CASSLGGLVADTQYF
TRBJ2-5 once TRBV11-3 TRBD1 TGTGCCAGCAGCTTAGGGCGGCACGGGACAGGGGAAGAGACCCAGTACTTC CASSLGRHGTGEETQYF
TRBJ1-1 - TRBV6-6 - TGTGCCAGCAGTAATACCGGGACGGAGAACACTGAAGCTTTCTTT CASSNTGTENTEAFF
TRBJ1-2 - TRBV28 - TGTGCCAGCAGTTTACCCAGGGGCTATGGCTACACCTTC CASSLPRGYGYTF
TRBJ1-3 - TRBV15 - TGTGCCACCAGCAGAGTAGCCTCGGGCGGCAAACGTGGAAACACCATATATTTT CATSRVASGGKRGNTIYF
TRBJ1-6 few TRBV2 TRBD1 TGTGCCAGCGGGGGGGACAGTCTTCTCCTCCACTTT CASGGDSLLLHF
TRBJ1-1 once TRBV10-1 - TGCGCCAGCAGTGGATCCCGGGGGCGGGTTGGCACTGAAGCTTTCTTT CASSGSRGRVGTEAFF
TRBJ2-7 - TRBV5-4 TRBD1 TGTGCCAGCCAGTCCGGGGGACAGGACTCGCTCGAGCAGTACTTC CASQSGGQDSLEQYF
TRBJ1-5 - TRBV30 - TGTGCCGCTGCCTCCAGCTATAGCAATCAGCCCCAGCATTTT CAAASSYSNQPQHF
TRBJ1-4 - TRBV4-1 TRBD1 TGCGCCAGCAGCCGCGGGACAGGGGGTGAAAAACTGTTTTTT CASSRGTGGEKLFF
TRBJ2-3 - TRBV5-1 TRBD2 TGCGCCAGCAGCTTGAGCCTAGCGGGCACAGATACGCAGTATTTT CASSLSLAGTDTQYF
TRBJ2-1 - TRBV28 - TGTGCCAGCAGCCCCGGGGGTTGGGGTGAGCAGTTCTTC CASSPGGWGEQFF
TRBJ1-1 - TRBV10-3 TRBD1 TGTGCCATCAGTGAGCCCCTGGACAGGGCGGCTTTCTTT CAISEPLDRAAFF
TRBJ2-3 - TRBV6-1 - TGTGCCAGCAGTGCGGTACTAGTGATGGGCACAGATACGCAGTATTTT CASSAVLVMGTDTQYF
TRBJ2-7 - TRBV11-2 TRBD2 TGTGCCAGCAGCTTACGGGGGGAGTCCTACGAGCAGTACTTC CASSLRGESYEQYF
TRBJ1-5 - TRBV28 - TGTGCCAGCAGTTTTGGGGGCACCAATCAGCCCCAGCATTTT CASSFGGTNQPQHF
TRBJ2-1 - TRBV5-4 TRBD2 TGTGCCAGCAGCTCCCTAGGTAGCGGGAGTATCGGTCATGAGCAGTTCTTC CASSSLGSGSIGHEQFF
TRBJ2-5 - TRBV7-7 TRBD1 TGTGCTAGCAGCCCAGGGACAGCCCAGGAGACCCAGTACTTC CASSPGTAQETQYF
TRBJ2-1 - TRBV30 TRBD2 TGTGCCTGGAGTGCCGGGACTAGCGTCAATGAGCAGTTCTTC CAWSAGTSVNEQFF